This T cell receptor (beta chain) was profiled in a study of T cells in localized non-small cell lung cancer. Clones were sequenced by immunoSEQ multiplex PCR, and TCRdb holds only the in-frame ones, with some missing. The sample includes tens of thousands of clones, approximately 78% of them seen just once. Points from the study as a whole: Longer survival (overall) was linked to higher T cell density in blood. Uninvolved adjacent lung had more T cell clonality than any other tissue, topping tumor. The study sequenced only one region of the tumor. As a result, intratumor heterogeneity could not be excluded and remains possible.

V lost 0 bases to trimming and J lost 1 base, with 4 bases between them. The CDR3 is 13 residues long. CDR1 is SGHRS and CDR2 is YFSETQ in the germline V gene. On this clone itself: No antigen is known for it.

The chain is built from TRBV5-1 and TRBJ1-1; the D is unclear. This specimen was peripheral blood, taken before any cancer treatment. The TCR sequence derives from a woman aged 35 to 69 with stage I lung adenocarcinoma. The CDR3 DNA reads as TGCGCCAGCAGCTTGGATCGGAACACTGAAGCTTTCTTT. It encodes CASSLDRNTEAFF.